This TCR beta chain was sequenced during a study of Ad26.COV2.S vaccination and SARS-CoV-2 variants. Across the study: The donor was enrolled in the Ad26.COV2.S arm of the COV1001 trial. Findings of the study overall: Using TCR breadth and depth analyses may have led to underestimated total T cell responses.

The CDR3 extends over 14 amino acids. Germline V CDR1 and CDR2: SGHDN, FVKESK. Trimming stripped 1 base from V and 2 bases from J, with 7 bases between. As for treatment: around 19 received Ad26.COV2.S at low or high dose, single or two shots; several received placebo; per-sample allocation not given. Specimens were obtained on day 63 following the first vaccine or placebo injection. Expressing Wuhan-strain SARS-CoV-2 spike, an Ad26 vector served as the vaccine. Sequencing used immunoSEQ multiplex PCR; TCRdb keeps in-frame clones, though not all of them. This sample has hundreds of thousands of clones, with roughly 90% found just once. On this clone: What it binds is unknown.

Sequences were derived from peripheral blood, sampled in a trial of Ad26.COV2.S vaccine versus placebo. This sequence joins TRBV14 and TRBJ2-3; no clear D gene. This TCR derives from a person between 18 and 60 years old who received the Ad26.COV2.S COVID-19 vaccine or a placebo. The CDR3 DNA is TGTGCCAGCAGCCAAGCTGGTTTCACAGATACGCAGTATTTT. Translated: CASSQAGFTDTQYF.